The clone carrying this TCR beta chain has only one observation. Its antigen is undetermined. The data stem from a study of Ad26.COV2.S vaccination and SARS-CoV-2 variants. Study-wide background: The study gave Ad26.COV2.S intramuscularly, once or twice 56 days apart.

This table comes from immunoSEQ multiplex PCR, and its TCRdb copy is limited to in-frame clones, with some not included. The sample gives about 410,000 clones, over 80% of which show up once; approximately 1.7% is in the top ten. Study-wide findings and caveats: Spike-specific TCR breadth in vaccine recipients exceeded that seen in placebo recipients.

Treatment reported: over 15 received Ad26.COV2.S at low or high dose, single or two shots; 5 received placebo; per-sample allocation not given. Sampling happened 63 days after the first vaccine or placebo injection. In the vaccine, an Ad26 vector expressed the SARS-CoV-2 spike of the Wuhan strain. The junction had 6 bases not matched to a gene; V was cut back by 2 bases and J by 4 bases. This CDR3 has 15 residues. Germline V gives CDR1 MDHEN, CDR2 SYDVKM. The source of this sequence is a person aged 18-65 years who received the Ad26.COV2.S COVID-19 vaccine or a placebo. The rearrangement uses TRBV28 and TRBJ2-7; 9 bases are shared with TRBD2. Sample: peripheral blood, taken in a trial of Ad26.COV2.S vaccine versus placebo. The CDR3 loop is CASSLKAGGPYEQYF. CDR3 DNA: TGTGCCAGCAGTTTAAAGGCGGGGGGGCCGTACGAGCAGTACTTC.